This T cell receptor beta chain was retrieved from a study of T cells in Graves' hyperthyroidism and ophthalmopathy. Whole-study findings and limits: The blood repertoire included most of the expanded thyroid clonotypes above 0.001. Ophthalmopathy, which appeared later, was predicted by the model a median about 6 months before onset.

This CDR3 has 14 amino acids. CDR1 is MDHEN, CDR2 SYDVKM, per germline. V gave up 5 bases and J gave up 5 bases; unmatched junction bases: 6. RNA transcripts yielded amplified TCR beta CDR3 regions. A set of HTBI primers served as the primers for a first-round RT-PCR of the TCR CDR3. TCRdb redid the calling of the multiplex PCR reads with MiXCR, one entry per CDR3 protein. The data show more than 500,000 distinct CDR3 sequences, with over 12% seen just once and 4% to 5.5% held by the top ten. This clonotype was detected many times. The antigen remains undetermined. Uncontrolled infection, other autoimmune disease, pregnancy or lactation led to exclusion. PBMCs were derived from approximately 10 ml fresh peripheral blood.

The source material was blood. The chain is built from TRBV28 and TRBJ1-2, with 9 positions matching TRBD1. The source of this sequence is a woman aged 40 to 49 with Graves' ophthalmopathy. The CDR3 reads CASSTGQGTYGYTF. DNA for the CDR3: TGTGCCAGCAGTACCGGACAGGGGACGTATGGCTACACCTTC.